Following are 10 T cell receptor beta chains from one sample sequenced in a study of T cells in women clearing cervical HPV infection. TCRdb keeps only in-frame clones here, not all; method: immunoSEQ multiplex PCR. The sample is made up of 25,000 to 35,000 clones, and the top ten hold more than 6.5% of it. Input material: blood buffy coat. These receptors originate from a woman aged 18 to 75 with a cervical HPV16 infection that either progressed to CIN3+ or cleared (not recorded which).

Note on this clone: Read data end 3 residues before the CDR3 end; the end is taken from the germline J gene. The chain joins TRBV7-3 to TRBJ2-3, with 9 nucleotides matching TRBD1. The V segment lost 5 bases and the J segment 6 bases; nucleotides outside the gene matches: 3. CDR1 is SGHTA and CDR2 is FQGTGA in the germline V gene. The CDR3 is 13 residues long. CDR3 sequence reads: CASSADRGDTQYF. Incomplete CDR3 DNA: TGTGCCAGCAGCGCCGACAGGGGGGATACG.

In regard to this clone: The DNA ends 3 residues before the CDR3 does, and the rest of the CDR3 is filled in from the germline J gene. V gene TRBV5-4 combines with J gene TRBJ2-2, with TRBD1 identical over 7 bases. Germline V gene data show CDR1 as SGHNT and CDR2 as YYREEE (reference sequence). Trimming cost V 4 bases and J 6 bases; bases outside gene matches: 9. The CDR3 length is 15 residues. CDR3 DNA (partial): TGTGCCAGCAGCACCCTGACAGGGAAGTCCGGGGAG. The encoded protein is CASSTLTGKSGE. The complete CDR3 protein is CASSTLTGKSGELFF.

Of note for this clone: The observed sequence ends 3 residues before the CDR3 terminus, with the missing tail filled in from the germline J gene. The chain employs TRBV11-1 and TRBJ2-2; a possible D gene is TRBD1 (5 bases). V was pared by 3 bases and J by 6 bases, with 11 bases between. This CDR3 spans 14 amino acids. From germline, CDR1 is SGHAT and CDR2 FQDESV (reference sequence). This CDR3 is CASSFYKGPGELFF. Incomplete CDR3 DNA: TGTGCCAGCAGCTTCTATAAGGGGCCCGGGGAG.

As regards this clone: The CDR3 goes on 3 residues after the read ends, and that part is filled in from the germline J gene. J is TRBJ2-3 and V is TRBV4-1; 9 bases are a match to TRBD2. Germline values: CDR1 MGHRA, CDR2 YSYEKL. Trimming took 6 bases from V and 4 from J; bases not matched to a gene: 8. The CDR3 spans 15 residues. The CDR3 here is CASSHAGGLADTQYF. CDR3 DNA, as far as it was read: TGCGCCAGCAGTCATGCGGGGGGGCTAGCAGATACG.

In regard to this clone: The read falls 3 residues short of the CDR3 end, and the missing part is taken from the germline J gene. This chain uses TRBV5-1 with TRBJ2-2; 7 nucleotides line up with TRBD1. V shed 2 bases and J 1 base; nucleotides not matched to a gene: 2. Per the germline V gene, CDR1 is SGHRS and CDR2 is YFSETQ. CDR3 length: 15 amino acids. The CDR3 loop is CASSLGGENTGELFF. The covered CDR3 bases are TGCGCCAGCAGCTTAGGGGGCGAGAACACCGGGGAG.

With respect to this clone: The read is 3 residues too short to cover the CDR3 end, so that end is filled in from the germline J gene. The rearrangement uses TRBV6-4 and TRBJ2-1; a weak D match, TRBD1 (6 bases). Germline CDR1 MRHNA, CDR2 SNTAGT. This CDR3 is built from 14 residues. V lost 5 bases, J lost 8 bases, and 16 bases lay in between. This chain's CDR3 is CASSQGGESDEQFF. The part of the CDR3 DNA that was read is TGTGCCAGCAGTCAAGGGGGAGAGAGCGATGAG.

As to this clone: The read terminates 3 residues before the CDR3 end, so the remaining end is supplied by the germline J gene. This rearrangement joins TRBV3-1 (or the pseudogene TRBV3-2) to TRBJ2-5, with a possible D match to TRBD1 (6 bases). Trimming took off 6 bases at V and 0 bases at J, with 20 bases between the two ends. The CDR3 is 17 residues long. Germline values: CDR1 LGHDT, CDR2 YNNKEL (reference sequence). The CDR3 DNA, read in part, is TGTGCCAGCAGGCGGAACTATGGAGGACAGTACCAAGAGACC. Protein product: CASRRNYGGQYQET. The whole CDR3 reads CASRRNYGGQYQETQYF.

Points on this clone: The read terminates 3 residues ahead of where the CDR3 ends, so the germline J gene completes it. The V call is TRBV2, the J call TRBJ2-1, with 13 bases lining up with TRBD2. V was pared by 4 bases and J by 6 bases, with 9 bases of the junction left unmatched. Looked up from germline, CDR1 is SNHLY and CDR2 is FYNNEI. CDR3 length equals 17 residues. The sequenced part of the CDR3 DNA is TGTGCCAGCAGTGGACCCACTAGCGGGGGGGCACGCAATGAG. This sequence encodes CASSGPTSGGARNE. The entire CDR3 is CASSGPTSGGARNEQFF.

Notes on this clone: The read ends 3 residues before the CDR3 terminus; that terminus is restored from the germline J gene. The chain uses TRBV5-1 and TRBJ2-1, with 8 bases matching TRBD1. The V segment lost 2 bases and the J segment 7 bases; nucleotides outside the gene matches: 8. The CDR3 is 15 amino acids. In germline, CDR1 is SGHRS, CDR2 YFSETQ. The covered CDR3 bases are TGCGCCAGCAGCTTTGAGGACAGGGAATGGAATGAG. It is translated as CASSFEDREWNE. The full-length CDR3 reads as CASSFEDREWNEQFF.

Details on this clone: Read data end 3 residues before the CDR3 end; the end is taken from the germline J gene. The rearrangement joins TRBV25-1 to TRBJ2-7; D possibly uses TRBD1 or TRBD2 (5 bases each). The ends were cut back, 4 bases at V and 4 bases at J, with 20 bases in the middle. The CDR3 has 16 amino acids. CDR1 and CDR2 (germline): MGHDK, SYGVNS. The CDR3 reads CASSAGGRQTGYEQYF. Incomplete CDR3 DNA: TGTGCCAGCAGTGCCGGCGGACGACAGACGGGATACGAG.